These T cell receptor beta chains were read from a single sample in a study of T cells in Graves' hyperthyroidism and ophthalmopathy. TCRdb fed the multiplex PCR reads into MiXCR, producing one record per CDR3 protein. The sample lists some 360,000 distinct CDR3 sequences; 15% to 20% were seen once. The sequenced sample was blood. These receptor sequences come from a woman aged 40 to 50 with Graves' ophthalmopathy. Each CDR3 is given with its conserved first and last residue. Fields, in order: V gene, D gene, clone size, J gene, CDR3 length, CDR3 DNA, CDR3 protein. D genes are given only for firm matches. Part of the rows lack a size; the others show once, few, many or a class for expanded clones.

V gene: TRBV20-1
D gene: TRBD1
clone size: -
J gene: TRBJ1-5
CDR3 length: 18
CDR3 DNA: TGCAGTGCTAGTGAACCGGGACAGGGGGCTTTGGGCAATCAGCCCCAGCATTTT
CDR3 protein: CSASEPGQGALGNQPQHF

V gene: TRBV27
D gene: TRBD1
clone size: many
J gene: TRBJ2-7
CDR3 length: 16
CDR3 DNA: TGTGCCAGCAGTTTAAGGTTCGGGCAGGGGGTCTACGAGCAGTACTTC
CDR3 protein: CASSLRFGQGVYEQYF

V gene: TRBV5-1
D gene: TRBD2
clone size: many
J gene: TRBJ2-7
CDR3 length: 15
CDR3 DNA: TGCGCCAGCAGCGGGGGGGACTACAGCTCCTACGAGCAGTACTTC
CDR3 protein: CASSGGDYSSYEQYF

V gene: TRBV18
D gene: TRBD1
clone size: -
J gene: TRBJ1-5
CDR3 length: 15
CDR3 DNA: TGTGCCAGCTCAGACGACAGGGGAGCAAAACAGCCCCAGCATTTT
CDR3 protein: CASSDDRGAKQPQHF

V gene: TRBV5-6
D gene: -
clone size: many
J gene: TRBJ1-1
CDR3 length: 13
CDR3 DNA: TGTGCCAGCAGCCGTGTCGGTATGACTGAAGCTTTCTTT
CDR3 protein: CASSRVGMTEAFF

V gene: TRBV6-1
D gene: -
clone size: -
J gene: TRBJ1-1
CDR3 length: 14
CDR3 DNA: TGTGCCAGCAGTGAACAAGGGATGGACACTGAAGCTTTCTTT
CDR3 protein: CASSEQGMDTEAFF

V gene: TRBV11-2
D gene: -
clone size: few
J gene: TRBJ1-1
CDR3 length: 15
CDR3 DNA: TGTGCCAGCAGCTCCTCTAAAATAATGAACACTGAAGCTTTCTTT
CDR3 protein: CASSSSKIMNTEAFF

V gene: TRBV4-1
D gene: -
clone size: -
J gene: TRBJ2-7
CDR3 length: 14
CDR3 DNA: TGCGCCAGCAGCCAAGACCAGGGGATAGTCGAGCAGTACTTC
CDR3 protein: CASSQDQGIVEQYF

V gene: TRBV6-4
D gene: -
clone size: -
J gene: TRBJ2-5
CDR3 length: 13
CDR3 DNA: TGTGCCAGCAGGCGGGCAGCACAAGAGACCCAGTACTTC
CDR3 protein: CASRRAAQETQYF

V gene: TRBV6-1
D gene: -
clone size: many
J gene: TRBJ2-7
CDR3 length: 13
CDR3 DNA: TGTGCCAGCAACCAGGGGACCTCCTACGAGCAGTACTTC
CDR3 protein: CASNQGTSYEQYF

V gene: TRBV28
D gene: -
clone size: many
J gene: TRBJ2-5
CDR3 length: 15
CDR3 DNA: TGTGCCAGCAGTGCGGACAGAGCGTACCAAGAGACCCAGTACTTC
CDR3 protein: CASSADRAYQETQYF

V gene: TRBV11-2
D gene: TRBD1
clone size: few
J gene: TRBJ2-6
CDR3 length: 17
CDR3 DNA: TGTGCCAGCAGCTTTCTCGGTTTTTGGACAGGGGCCAACGCCCTGACTTTC
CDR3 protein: CASSFLGFWTGANALTF

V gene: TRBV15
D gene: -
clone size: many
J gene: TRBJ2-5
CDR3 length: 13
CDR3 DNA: TGTGCCACCAGCAGAGGGAGAAAAGAGACCCAGTACTTC
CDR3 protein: CATSRGRKETQYF

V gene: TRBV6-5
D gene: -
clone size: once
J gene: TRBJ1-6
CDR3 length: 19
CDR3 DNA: TGTGCCAGCAGTTACTCGACGGGGCGATTGAGCTCCTATAATTCACCCCTCTACTTT
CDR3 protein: CASSYSTGRLSSYNSPLYF

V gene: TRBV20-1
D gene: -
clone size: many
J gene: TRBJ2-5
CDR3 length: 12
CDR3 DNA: TGCAGTGCCACGGGCCCGGGAGAGACCCAGTACTTC
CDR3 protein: CSATGPGETQYF

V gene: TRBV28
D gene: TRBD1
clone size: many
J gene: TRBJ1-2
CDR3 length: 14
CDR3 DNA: TGTGCCAGCAGTGCAACAGGGGGCGACTATGGCTACACCTTC
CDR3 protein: CASSATGGDYGYTF

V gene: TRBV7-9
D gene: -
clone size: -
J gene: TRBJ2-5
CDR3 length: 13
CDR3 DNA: TGTGCCAGCAGCTTATTCCCAGCGGAGACCCAGTACTTC
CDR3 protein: CASSLFPAETQYF

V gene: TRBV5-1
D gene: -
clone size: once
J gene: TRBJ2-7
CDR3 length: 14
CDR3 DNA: TGCGCCAGCAGCTTGGAACAGGTAAACTACGAGCAGTACTTC
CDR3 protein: CASSLEQVNYEQYF

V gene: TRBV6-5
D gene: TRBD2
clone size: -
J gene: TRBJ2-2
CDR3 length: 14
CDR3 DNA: TGTGCCAGCAGTTACTGGGAGGGTACCGGGGAGCTGTTTTTT
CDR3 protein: CASSYWEGTGELFF

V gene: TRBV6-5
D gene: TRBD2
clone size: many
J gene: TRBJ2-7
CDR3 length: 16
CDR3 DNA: TGTGCCAGCAGTAGGCCTGGACTAGCGGGAGTAGATGAGCAGTACTTC
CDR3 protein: CASSRPGLAGVDEQYF

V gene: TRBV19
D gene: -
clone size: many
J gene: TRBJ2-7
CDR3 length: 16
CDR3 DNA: TGTGCCAGTAGTACCGTAACAGGGCGTATATCCTACGAGCAGTACTTC
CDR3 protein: CASSTVTGRISYEQYF

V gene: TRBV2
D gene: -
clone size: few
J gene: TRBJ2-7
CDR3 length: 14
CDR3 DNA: TGTGCCAGCACGGGGGCCAGAACCGGCTACGAGCAGTACTTC
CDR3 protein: CASTGARTGYEQYF

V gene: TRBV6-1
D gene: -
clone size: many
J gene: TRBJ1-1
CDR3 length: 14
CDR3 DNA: TGTGCCAGCAGGCGTGGGGCAAGGGACACTGAAGCTTTCTTT
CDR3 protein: CASRRGARDTEAFF

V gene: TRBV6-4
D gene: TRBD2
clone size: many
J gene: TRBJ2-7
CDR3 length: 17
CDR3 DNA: TGTGCCACATTCGACCCGAGATTAGCGGGATCGTCCTACGAGCAGTACTTC
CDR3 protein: CATFDPRLAGSSYEQYF

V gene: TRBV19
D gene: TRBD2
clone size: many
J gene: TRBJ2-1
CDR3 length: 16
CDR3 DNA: TGTGCCAGTAGTATAGATCGGTCTAGCGGGAAGAATGAGCAGTTCTTC
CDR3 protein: CASSIDRSSGKNEQFF

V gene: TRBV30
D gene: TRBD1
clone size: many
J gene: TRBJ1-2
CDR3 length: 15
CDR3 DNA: TGTGCCTGGAGTCCCCCCGGGACAGCAAACTATGGCTACACCTTC
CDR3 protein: CAWSPPGTANYGYTF